A single sample gave rise to the 32 T cell receptor beta chains below, sequenced in a study of cytomegalovirus exposure and HLA in healthy donors. The PCR had 60 Vbeta and 13 Jbeta primers. This table comes from immunoSEQ multiplex PCR, and its TCRdb copy is limited to in-frame clones, with some not included. Of 100,000 to 150,000 clones in the sample, about 80% are singletons; the top ten hold 5% to 6.5%. The sample was PBMCs. The receptor set was obtained from a man aged 30-40 years in good health and CMV-seronegative.

The chain carries TRBV29-1 and TRBJ2-1; D may be TRBD1 (5 bases). The CDR3 has 11 amino acids. Germline V gene sequence: CDR1 SQVTM, CDR2 ANQGSEA. The ends were cut back, 6 bases at V and 6 bases at J, with 9 bases in the middle. DNA for the CDR3: TGCAGCGTCGCAGGGTTCAATGAGCAGTTCTTC. Its translation: CSVAGFNEQFF.

This chain links TRBV5-1 with TRBJ2-7, with D possibly being TRBD2 (6 bases). Trimming cost V 4 bases and J 5 bases, with 16 bases left between them. The CDR3 totals 14 residues. Germline CDR1 reads SGHRS; CDR2 reads YFSETQ. The CDR3 coding sequence is TGCGCCAGCAGCCGGACGGCCGGGGGTGACGAGCAGTACTTC. This codes for CASSRTAGGDEQYF.

The V gene is TRBV6-5, the J gene TRBJ2-2; tentative D call: TRBD2 (6 bases). The germline V gene has CDR1 MNHEY and CDR2 SVGAGI. The length of the CDR3 is 16 residues. The V end was cut by 4 bases, the J end by 6 bases, with 18 bases between. The CDR3 DNA reads as TGTGCCAGCAGTTGGAGGGCTAGCCTTAAGGCCGGGGAGCTGTTTTTT. Translated, it gives CASSWRASLKAGELFF.

The rearrangement links TRBV30 to TRBJ2-1; D not certain. Germline loops: CDR1 GTSNPN, CDR2 SVGIG (reference sequence). The CDR3 has 11 residues. V lost 0 bases and J lost 9, with 6 bases in between. CDR3 amino acids: CAWSVNGEQFF. The CDR3, as DNA: TGTGCCTGGAGTGTAAACGGTGAGCAGTTCTTC. Full variable domain (outside the CDR3, taken from reference TRBV30 and TRBJ2-1): SQTIHQWPATLVQPVGSPLSLECTVEGTSNPNLYWYRQAAGRGLQLLFYSVGIGQISSEVPQNLSASRPQDRQFILSSKKLLLSDSGFYLCAWSVNGEQFFGPGTRLTVL.

The chain carries TRBV14 and TRBJ1-3; 8 positions agree with TRBD1. Germline V gene lookup returns CDR1 SGHDN and CDR2 FVKESK. This CDR3 is built from 16 residues. J was trimmed by 3 bases and V by 1 base; bases with no gene match: 5. The DNA of the CDR3 is TGTGCCAGCAGCCAAGTGCAGGGGGCGCTTGGAAACACCATATATTTT. Translation gives CASSQVQGALGNTIYF.

The J gene is TRBJ2-3, the V gene TRBV6-6, with 12 bases identical to TRBD2. Germline V lookup: CDR1 MNHNY, CDR2 SVGAGI (reference sequence). CDR3 length: 15 amino acids. V dropped 6 bases and J dropped 4; count of bases not matched to a gene: 5. The CDR3 coding sequence is TGTGCCAGCAGACAACCTAGCGGGGGGGCAGATACGCAGTATTTT. It specifies CASRQPSGGADTQYF.

The J gene is TRBJ2-5, the V gene TRBV11-1; TRBD2 aligns across 7 bases. CDR1 and CDR2 from the germline V gene are SGHAT and FQDESV (reference sequence). Trimming removed 5 bases from V and 1 base from J; junction bases left unmatched: 4. CDR3 length equals 14 residues. The CDR3 loop is CASSSGLVQETQYF. In nucleotides, the CDR3 is TGTGCCAGCAGCAGTGGACTAGTCCAAGAGACCCAGTACTTC. The entire variable domain, with the rest obtained from reference TRBV11-1 and TRBJ2-5, is as follows: EAEVAQSPRYKITEKSQAVAFWCDPISGHATLYWYRQILGQGPELLVQFQDESVVDDSQLPKDRFSAERLKGVDSTLKIQPAELGDSAMYLCASSSGLVQETQYFGPGTRLLVL.

The V call is TRBV6-5, the J call TRBJ2-5, with a tentative D call TRBD1 (6 bases). The germline V gene has CDR1 MNHEY and CDR2 SVGAGI. The ends were cut back, 7 bases at V and 2 bases at J, with 11 bases in the middle. CDR3 size: 13 residues. The CDR3 loop reads CASNSGEQETQYF. The CDR3 DNA sequence: TGTGCCAGCAACTCAGGGGAGCAAGAGACCCAGTACTTC.

This chain joins TRBV29-1 and TRBJ1-5; D possibly corresponds to TRBD1 (6 bases). From germline, CDR1 is SQVTM and CDR2 ANQGSEA. V was pared by 2 bases and J by 5 bases, with 25 bases between. The CDR3 totals 18 residues. The DNA for the CDR3 is TGCAGCGTTGAACGGGACAACTCCGAGACGGGGATCGATCAGCCCCAGCATTTT. Its translation: CSVERDNSETGIDQPQHF. Looking up the rest from reference TRBV29-1 and TRBJ1-5 gives the full variable domain: SAVISQKPSRDICQRGTSLTIQCQVDSQVTMMFWYRQQPGQSLTLIATANQGSEATYESGFVIDKFPISRPNLTFSTLTVSNMSPEDSSIYLCSVERDNSETGIDQPQHFGDGTRLSIL.

This chain connects TRBV29-1 to TRBJ1-6; TRBD1 aligns across 10 bases. Trimming removed 7 bases from V and 6 bases from J; junction bases left unmatched: 3. The germline CDR1 and CDR2 sequences are SQVTM and ANQGSEA. This CDR3 is 13 amino acids long. For the CDR3, the DNA is TGCAGCGCTCGGGACAGGGGTAATTCACCCCTCCACTTT. As protein: CSARDRGNSPLHF. Supplemented by reference TRBV29-1 and TRBJ1-6, the full variable domain reads SAVISQKPSRDICQRGTSLTIQCQVDSQVTMMFWYRQQPGQSLTLIATANQGSEATYESGFVIDKFPISRPNLTFSTLTVSNMSPEDSSIYLCSARDRGNSPLHFGNGTRLTVT.

This clone was recorded once. J is TRBJ1-1 and V is TRBV7-2, with D unclear. Per the germline V gene, CDR1 is SGHTA and CDR2 is FQGNSA. The CDR3 contains 15 residues. V was shortened by 1 base and J by 0 bases, with 9 bases between the two germline ends. DNA of the CDR3: TGTGCCAGCAGCTTAGAGTACAGTCTGAACACTGAAGCTTTCTTT. This translates into CASSLEYSLNTEAFF.

This clone has only one observation. The chain employs TRBV4-3 and TRBJ2-1; no reliable D call. The CDR3 has 15 amino acids. The V end lost 0 bases, the J end lost 6 bases, and 12 bases lay between the germline ends. Germline CDR1 LGHNA, CDR2 YSLEER. The CDR3 DNA is TGCGCCAGCAGCCAAGATCGAGGTAGCAGCAATGAGCAGTTCTTC. This encodes CASSQDRGSSNEQFF.

This clone was seen once. This rearrangement joins TRBV6-5 to TRBJ2-7; TRBD2 agrees at 8 bases. Per the germline V gene, CDR1 is MNHEY and CDR2 is SVGAGI. J gave up 3 bases and V 4 bases, and 8 bases lay outside the gene matches. CDR3 length equals 15 residues. The CDR3 spells CASSSYGRALYEQYF. Written as DNA, the CDR3 is TGTGCCAGCAGTTCCTACGGGAGGGCCCTCTACGAGCAGTACTTC.

The rearrangement links TRBV5-1 to TRBJ2-1, with 7 bases matching TRBD2. Germline V CDR1 and CDR2: SGHRS, YFSETQ. The CDR3 consists of 13 residues. Germline trimming cut 2 bases from V and 8 bases from J; bases unmatched to any gene: 4. The CDR3 nucleotides are TGCGCCAGCAGCTTCGGACTAGTATATGAGCAGTTCTTC. This sequence encodes CASSFGLVYEQFF.

The gene calls are TRBV19 and TRBJ2-5; 10 bases match TRBD2. Germline V gene sequence: CDR1 LNHDA, CDR2 SQIVND (reference sequence). The CDR3 contains 14 residues. The V segment lost 4 bases and the J segment 5 bases; nucleotides outside the gene matches: 4. DNA for the CDR3: TGTGCCAGTAGTACGGGACTAGCGTCCGAGACCCAGTACTTC. It codes for CASSTGLASETQYF.

This chain links TRBV5-1 with TRBJ1-3; weak D call: TRBD1 (6 bases). The CDR3 loop spans 15 amino acids. Germline assignment: CDR1 SGHRS and CDR2 YFSETQ. V lost 4 bases to trimming and J lost 2 bases, with 13 bases between them. CDR3 in DNA: TGCGCCAGCAGCAAGGACAGTTTGGCTGGAAACACCATATATTTT. It encodes CASSKDSLAGNTIYF.

The table lists this clone with a count of one. The chain recombines TRBV19 with TRBJ1-5; weak D call: TRBD1 (5 bases). Per germline, CDR1 LNHDA and CDR2 SQIVND (reference sequence). This CDR3 region has 15 residues. The V end was cut by 7 bases, the J end by 5 bases, with 18 bases between. The CDR3 sequence is CASTPTGHLYQPQHF. The DNA for the CDR3 is TGTGCCAGTACCCCGACTGGACATTTATATCAGCCCCAGCATTTT.

The chain is built from TRBV5-1 and TRBJ1-3; weak D call: TRBD1 (6 bases). Germline CDR1 reads SGHRS; CDR2 reads YFSETQ. The CDR3 has 17 residues. V lost 0 bases to trimming and J lost 8 bases, with 21 bases between them. The CDR3 nucleotides read TGCGCCAGCAGCTTGGCCCGAGCGGACAGTCTACGGGACACCATATATTTT. Protein sequence: CASSLARADSLRDTIYF.

The chain links TRBV5-1 to TRBJ1-1; TRBD1 matches at 8 bases. From germline, CDR1 is SGHRS and CDR2 YFSETQ. CDR3 length equals 14 residues. V shed 4 bases, J shed 8 bases, and the junction held 10 bases outside the gene matches. The CDR3 protein is CASSPGTGKTEAFF. In DNA, the CDR3 is TGCGCCAGCAGCCCGGGGACAGGAAAAACCGAAGCTTTCTTT. The variable domain in full, completed from reference TRBV5-1 and TRBJ1-1, reads KAGVTQTPRYLIKTRGQQVTLSCSPISGHRSVSWYQQTPGQGLQFLFEYFSETQRNKGNFPGRFSGRQFSNSRSEMNVSTLELGDSALYLCASSPGTGKTEAFFGQGTRLTVV.

The chain employs TRBV6-5 and TRBJ1-2; D gene uncertain. This CDR3 has 14 amino acids. CDR1 MNHEY and CDR2 SVGAGI come from the germline V gene. V was trimmed by 8 bases and J by 6 bases, leaving 19 bases between them. CDR3 sequence reads: CASATSPREDGYTF. CDR3 in DNA: TGTGCCAGCGCTACCTCCCCTCGGGAAGATGGCTACACCTTC.

This rearrangement joins TRBV6-6 to TRBJ1-2; D might be TRBD1 (5 bases). This CDR3 contains 14 residues. Trimming took 0 bases from V and 2 from J, leaving 7 bases between them. From germline, CDR1 is MNHNY and CDR2 SVGAGI (reference sequence). The CDR3 bases are TGTGCCAGCAGTTACTCGCAGGGCAACTATGGCTACACCTTC. Its protein product is CASSYSQGNYGYTF.

In nucleotides, the CDR3 is TGTGCCAGCATGCCCCCGGCGCCTAGCTCCTACGAGCAGTACTTC. As protein: CASMPPAPSSYEQYF. The chain carries TRBV2 and TRBJ2-7; unclear D gene. CDR1 and CDR2 from the germline V gene are SNHLY and FYNNEI. The CDR3 contains 15 residues. Trimming removed 7 bases at V and 0 bases at J, with 16 bases between.

V gene TRBV28 combines with J gene TRBJ2-2, with 10 bases lining up with TRBD2. The CDR3 is 19 residues long. Trimming cost V 7 bases and J 6 bases; bases outside gene matches: 20. Germline CDR1 is MDHEN and CDR2 is SYDVKM. CDR3 in DNA: TGTGCCAGCACCTCCTGGATGATAGCGGGAGGTACCATCCCCGGGGAGCTGTTTTTT. This gives the protein CASTSWMIAGGTIPGELFF.

The rearrangement joins TRBV10-3 to TRBJ2-7, with a weak D call TRBD2 (6 bases). Trimming removed 3 bases at V and 2 bases at J, with 14 bases between. Germline V gives CDR1 ENHRY, CDR2 SYGVKD. CDR3 length equals 15 residues. The CDR3 is CAISEGTAGPYEQYF. CDR3 bases: TGTGCCATCAGTGAAGGTACGGCGGGGCCCTACGAGCAGTACTTC.

V usage is TRBV10-3 and J usage is TRBJ1-1; D gene uncertain. Looked up from germline, CDR1 is ENHRY and CDR2 is SYGVKD. The V end was cut by 0 bases, the J end by 11 bases, with 7 bases between. This CDR3 region has 11 residues. The CDR3 DNA follows: TGTGCCATCAGTGAGTCCCGGGAGGCTTTCTTT. It is translated as CAISESREAFF.

The chain joins TRBV28 to TRBJ2-7; D remains ambiguous. Per the germline V gene, CDR1 is MDHEN and CDR2 is SYDVKM. Trimming removed 4 bases from V and 7 bases from J, with 11 bases in between. CDR3 length: 12 residues. Here the CDR3 DNA reads TGTGCCAGCAGTTCCTCTAGTCCGGAGCAGTACTTC. Protein sequence: CASSSSSPEQYF.

The chain recombines TRBV7-9 with TRBJ2-7, with 9 bases identical to TRBD1. Germline lookup yields CDR1 SEHNR and CDR2 FQNEAQ (reference sequence). V trimming: 1 base; J trimming: 6 bases; junction bases outside the gene matches: 1. The CDR3 covers 13 residues. The CDR3 DNA reads TGTGCCAGCAGCTTAGGGGACAGGGTCGAGCAGTACTTC. It encodes CASSLGDRVEQYF. The whole variable domain, remainder taken from reference TRBV7-9 and TRBJ2-7, is DTGVSQNPRHKITKRGQNVTFRCDPISEHNRLYWYRQTLGQGPEFLTYFQNEAQLEKSRLLSDRFSAERPKGSFSTLEIQRTEQGDSAMYLCASSLGDRVEQYFGPGTRLTVT.

This rearrangement joins TRBV28 to TRBJ2-1, with 7 bases identical to TRBD2. Germline loops: CDR1 MDHEN, CDR2 SYDVKM. V was pared by 5 bases and J by 13 bases, with 20 bases of the junction left unmatched. This CDR3 has 16 amino acids. The CDR3 DNA reads TGTGCCAGCAGTCCCGAACGGACGGGAGGAACCGGACGTCAGTTCTTC. The encoded protein is CASSPERTGGTGRQFF.

The J gene is TRBJ2-3, the V gene TRBV10-3, with 11 bases matching TRBD2. With 0 bases clipped from V and 0 bases from J, the junction kept 5 bases outside the gene matches. Germline assignment: CDR1 ENHRY and CDR2 SYGVKD. The CDR3 spans 18 residues. The CDR3 nucleotides read TGTGCCATCAGTGAGTCACTAGCGGGGGCCCTAAGCACAGATACGCAGTATTTT. Protein product: CAISESLAGALSTDTQYF.

V usage is TRBV28 and J usage is TRBJ2-4; D may be TRBD2 (5 bases). Trimming took off 6 bases at V and 5 bases at J, with 14 bases between the two ends. This CDR3 comprises 14 residues. The germline V gene has CDR1 MDHEN and CDR2 SYDVKM. CDR3 loop: CASSPSGSQNIQYF. DNA for the CDR3: TGTGCCAGCAGCCCCTCGGGGTCACAAAACATTCAGTACTTC.

CDR3 amino acids: CASSHMGVVNTEAFF. DNA for the CDR3: TGTGCCAGCAGCCACATGGGCGTGGTGAACACTGAAGCTTTCTTT. The chain carries TRBV7-2 and TRBJ1-1; no reliable D call. CDR1 is SGHTA and CDR2 is FQGNSA in the germline V gene. The CDR3 spans 15 residues. V lost 5 bases, J lost 0 bases, and 13 bases lay in between.

The V call is TRBV2, the J call TRBJ2-7; 12 bases fit TRBD1. Trimming took 6 bases from V and 4 from J; bases not matched to a gene: 4. Germline V gene sequence: CDR1 SNHLY, CDR2 FYNNEI. The CDR3 spans 14 residues. CDR3 sequence: CASRGTGGSYEQYF. As DNA, the CDR3 is TGTGCCAGCAGGGGGACAGGGGGCTCGTACGAGCAGTACTTC.